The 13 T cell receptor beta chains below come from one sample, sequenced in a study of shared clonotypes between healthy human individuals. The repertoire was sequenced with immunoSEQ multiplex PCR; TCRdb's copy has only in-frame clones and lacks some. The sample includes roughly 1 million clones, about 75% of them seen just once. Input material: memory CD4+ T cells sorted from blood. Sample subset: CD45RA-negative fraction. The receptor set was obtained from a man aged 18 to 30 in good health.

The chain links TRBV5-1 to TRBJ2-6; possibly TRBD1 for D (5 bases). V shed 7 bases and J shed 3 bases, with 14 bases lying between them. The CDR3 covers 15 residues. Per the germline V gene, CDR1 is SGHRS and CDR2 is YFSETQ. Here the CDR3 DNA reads TGCGCCAGCGAGCCCCAGGGATTTGGGGCCAACGTCCTGACTTTC. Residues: CASEPQGFGANVLTF.

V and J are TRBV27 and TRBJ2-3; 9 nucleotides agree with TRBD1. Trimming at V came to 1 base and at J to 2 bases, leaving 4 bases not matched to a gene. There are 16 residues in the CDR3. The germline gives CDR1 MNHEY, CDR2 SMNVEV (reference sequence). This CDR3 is CASSLWYRGHTDTQYF. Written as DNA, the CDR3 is TGTGCCAGCAGTTTATGGTACAGGGGGCACACAGATACGCAGTATTTT.

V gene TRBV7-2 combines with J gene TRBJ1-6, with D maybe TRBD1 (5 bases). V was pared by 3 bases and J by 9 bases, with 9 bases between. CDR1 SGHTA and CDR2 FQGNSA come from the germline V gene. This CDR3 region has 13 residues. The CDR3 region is CASSFGTLSPLHF. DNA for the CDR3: TGTGCCAGCAGCTTCGGGACGCTTTCACCCCTCCACTTT. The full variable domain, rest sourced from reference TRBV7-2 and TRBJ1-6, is GAGVSQSPSNKVTEKGKDVELRCDPISGHTALYWYRQSLGQGLEFLIYFQGNSAPDKSGLPSDRFSAERTGGSVSTLTIQRTQQEDSAVYLCASSFGTLSPLHFGNGTRLTVT.

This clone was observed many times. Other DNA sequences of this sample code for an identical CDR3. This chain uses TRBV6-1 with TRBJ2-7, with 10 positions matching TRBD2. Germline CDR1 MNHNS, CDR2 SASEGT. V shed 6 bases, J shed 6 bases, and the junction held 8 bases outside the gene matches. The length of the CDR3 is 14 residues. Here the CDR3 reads CASRTPGLAFEQYF. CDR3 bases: TGTGCCAGCAGAACCCCGGGACTAGCGTTCGAGCAGTACTTC.

CDR3 residues: CASTTGTGNNEKLFF. The CDR3 DNA follows: TGCGCCAGCACCACCGGGACCGGGAATAATGAAAAACTGTTTTTT. The chain joins TRBV5-1 to TRBJ1-4; D possibly corresponds to TRBD1 (5 bases). V shed 6 bases and J shed 4 bases, with 16 bases lying between them. Germline-derived CDR1 and CDR2 are SGHRS and YFSETQ. The CDR3 loop spans 15 amino acids. Full variable domain (rest looked up from reference TRBV5-1 and TRBJ1-4): KAGVTQTPRYLIKTRGQQVTLSCSPISGHRSVSWYQQTPGQGLQFLFEYFSETQRNKGNFPGRFSGRQFSNSRSEMNVSTLELGDSALYLCASTTGTGNNEKLFFGSGTQLSVL.

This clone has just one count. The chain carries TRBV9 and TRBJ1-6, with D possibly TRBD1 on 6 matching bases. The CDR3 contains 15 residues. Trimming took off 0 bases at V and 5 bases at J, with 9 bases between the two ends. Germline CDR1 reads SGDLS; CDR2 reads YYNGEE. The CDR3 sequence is CASSVGTGNNSPLHF. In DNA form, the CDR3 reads TGTGCCAGCAGCGTAGGTACAGGGAATAATTCACCCCTCCACTTT.

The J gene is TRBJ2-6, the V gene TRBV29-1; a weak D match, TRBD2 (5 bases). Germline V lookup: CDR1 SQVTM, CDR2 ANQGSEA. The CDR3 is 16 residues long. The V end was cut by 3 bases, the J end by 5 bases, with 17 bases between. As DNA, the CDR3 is TGCAGCGTTGAGGGTCGGTCGGGGTCCTGGGCCAACGTCCTGACTTTC. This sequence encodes CSVEGRSGSWANVLTF.

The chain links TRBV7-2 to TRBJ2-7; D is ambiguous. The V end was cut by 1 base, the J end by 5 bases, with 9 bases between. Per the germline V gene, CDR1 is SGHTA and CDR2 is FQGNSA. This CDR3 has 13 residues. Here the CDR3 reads CASSLETGHEQYF. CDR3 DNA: TGTGCCAGCAGCTTAGAGACGGGCCACGAGCAGTACTTC. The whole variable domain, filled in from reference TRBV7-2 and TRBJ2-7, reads GAGVSQSPSNKVTEKGKDVELRCDPISGHTALYWYRQSLGQGLEFLIYFQGNSAPDKSGLPSDRFSAERTGGSVSTLTIQRTQQEDSAVYLCASSLETGHEQYFGPGTRLTVT.

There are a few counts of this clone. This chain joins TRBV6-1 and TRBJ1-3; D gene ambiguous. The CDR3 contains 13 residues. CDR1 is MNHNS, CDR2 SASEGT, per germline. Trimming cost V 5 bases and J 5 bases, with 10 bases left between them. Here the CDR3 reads CASSREARNTIYF. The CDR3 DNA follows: TGTGCCAGCAGTAGGGAGGCGAGAAACACCATATATTTT.

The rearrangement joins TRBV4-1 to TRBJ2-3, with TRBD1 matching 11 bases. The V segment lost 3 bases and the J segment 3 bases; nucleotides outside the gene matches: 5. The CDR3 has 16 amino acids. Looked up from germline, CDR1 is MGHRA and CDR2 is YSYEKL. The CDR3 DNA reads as TGCGCCAGCAGCCAGGCGGACAGGGGGCGGACAGATACGCAGTATTTT. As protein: CASSQADRGRTDTQYF.

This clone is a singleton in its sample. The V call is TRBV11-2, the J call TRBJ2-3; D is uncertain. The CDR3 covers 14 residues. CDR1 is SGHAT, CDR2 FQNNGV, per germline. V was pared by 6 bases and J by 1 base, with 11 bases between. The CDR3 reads CASRKSRGTDTQYF. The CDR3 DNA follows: TGTGCCAGCAGAAAATCCCGGGGCACAGATACGCAGTATTTT.

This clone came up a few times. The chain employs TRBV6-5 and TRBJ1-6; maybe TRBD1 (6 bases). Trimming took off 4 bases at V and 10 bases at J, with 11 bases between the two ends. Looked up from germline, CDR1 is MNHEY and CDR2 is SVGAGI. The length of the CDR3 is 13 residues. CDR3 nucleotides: TGTGCCAGCAGTTCCGGCAGGGGCTCACCCCTCCACTTT. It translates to CASSSGRGSPLHF.

The CDR3 DNA reads as TGTGCCAGCAGCCGAAACGGGATAGGGGCCAACGTCCTGACTTTC. This translates into CASSRNGIGANVLTF. The chain carries TRBV9 and TRBJ2-6; possible D gene TRBD2, 5 bases. Germline CDR1 reads SGDLS; CDR2 reads YYNGEE. The CDR3 spans 15 residues. V was cut by 4 bases and J by 4 bases, with 12 bases left in between.